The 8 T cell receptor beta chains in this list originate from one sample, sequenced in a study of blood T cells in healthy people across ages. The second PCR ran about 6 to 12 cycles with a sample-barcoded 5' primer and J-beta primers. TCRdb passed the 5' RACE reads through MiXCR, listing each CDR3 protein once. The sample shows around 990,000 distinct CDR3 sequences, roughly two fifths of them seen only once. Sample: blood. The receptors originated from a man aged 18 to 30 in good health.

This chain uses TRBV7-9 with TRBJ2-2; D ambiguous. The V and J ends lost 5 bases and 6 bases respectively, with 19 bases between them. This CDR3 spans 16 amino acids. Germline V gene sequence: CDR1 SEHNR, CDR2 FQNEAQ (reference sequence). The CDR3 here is CASSPRNSPSAGELFF. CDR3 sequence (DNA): TGTGCCAGCAGCCCCAGGAACAGTCCCTCTGCCGGGGAGCTGTTTTTT.

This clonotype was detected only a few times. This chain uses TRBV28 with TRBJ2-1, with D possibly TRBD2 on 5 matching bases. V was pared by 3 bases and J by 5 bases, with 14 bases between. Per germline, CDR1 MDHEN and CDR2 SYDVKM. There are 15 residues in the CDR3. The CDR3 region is CASSFRSGFNNEQFF. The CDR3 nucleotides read TGTGCCAGCAGTTTCCGTTCGGGGTTCAACAATGAGCAGTTCTTC.

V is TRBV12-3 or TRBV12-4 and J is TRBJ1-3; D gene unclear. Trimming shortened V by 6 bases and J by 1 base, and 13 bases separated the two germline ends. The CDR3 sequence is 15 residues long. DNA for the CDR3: TGTGCCAGCAGCTCTGTCGAAAAATCTGGAAACACCATATATTTT. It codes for CASSSVEKSGNTIYF.

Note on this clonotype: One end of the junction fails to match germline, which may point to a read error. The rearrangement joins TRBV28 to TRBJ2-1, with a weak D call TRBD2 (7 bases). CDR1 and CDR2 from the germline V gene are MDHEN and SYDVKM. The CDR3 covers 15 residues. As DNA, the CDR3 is TGTGCCAGCAGACAAACGGGGGGCTCCTACAATGAGCAGTTTTTC. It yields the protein CASRQTGGSYNEQFF.

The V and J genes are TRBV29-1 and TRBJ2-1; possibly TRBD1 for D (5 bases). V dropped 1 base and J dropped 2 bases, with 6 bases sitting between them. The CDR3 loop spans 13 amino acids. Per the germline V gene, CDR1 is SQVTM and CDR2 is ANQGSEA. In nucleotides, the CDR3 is TGCAGCGTTGAAGGGGGCACCTACAATGAGCAGTTCTTC. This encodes CSVEGGTYNEQFF.

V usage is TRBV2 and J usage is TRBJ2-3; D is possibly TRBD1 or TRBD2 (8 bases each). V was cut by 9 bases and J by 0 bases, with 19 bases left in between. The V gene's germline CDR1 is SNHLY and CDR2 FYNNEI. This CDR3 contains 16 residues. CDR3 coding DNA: TGTGCCAGAAGCGGGGGACAGGTATTTAGCACAGATACGCAGTATTTT. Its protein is CARSGGQVFSTDTQYF. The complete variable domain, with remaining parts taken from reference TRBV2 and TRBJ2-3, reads EPEVTQTPSHQVTQMGQEVILRCVPISNHLYFYWYRQILGQKVEFLVSFYNNEISEKSEIFDDQFSVERPDGSNFTLKIRSTKLEDSAMYFCARSGGQVFSTDTQYFGPGTRLTVL.

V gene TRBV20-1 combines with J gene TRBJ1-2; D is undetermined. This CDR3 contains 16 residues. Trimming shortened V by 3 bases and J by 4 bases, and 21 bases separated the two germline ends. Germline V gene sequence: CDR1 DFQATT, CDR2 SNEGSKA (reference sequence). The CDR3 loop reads CSASPGSPRGTYGYTF. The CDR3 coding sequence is TGCAGTGCTAGTCCGGGCAGCCCCCGGGGTACCTATGGCTACACCTTC.

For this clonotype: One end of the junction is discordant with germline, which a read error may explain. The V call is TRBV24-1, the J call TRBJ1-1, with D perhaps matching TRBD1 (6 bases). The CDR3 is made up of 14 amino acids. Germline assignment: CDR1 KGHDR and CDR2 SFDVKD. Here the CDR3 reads CASRGTSGGTEAFF. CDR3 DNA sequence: TGTGCCTCCAGGGGAACGTCGGGGGGCACTGAAGCTTTCTTT.